The 21 T cell receptor beta chains in this list originate from one sample, sequenced in a study of T-cell memory formation after mild COVID-19. TCRdb itself ran the 5' RACE reads through MiXCR, one entry per CDR3 protein. The sample yields 450,000 or so distinct CDR3 sequences, approximately 23% seen once. The sequenced sample consisted of PBMCs or a T cell subset sorted from them (not recorded which). All receptors derive from an adult woman who had mild COVID-19 (a few samples of this study predate the infection). Cell type and time point are not known.

The chain uses TRBV15 and TRBJ2-2, with D possibly TRBD2 on 7 matching bases. Germline V gene lookup returns CDR1 LNHNV and CDR2 YYDKDF (reference sequence). Trimming shortened V by 1 base and J by 1 base, and 10 bases separated the two germline ends. This CDR3 spans 16 amino acids. CDR3 sequence: CATSRGGGLNTGELFF. The CDR3 bases are TGTGCCACCAGCAGAGGCGGGGGCCTGAACACCGGGGAGCTGTTTTTT.

V and J are TRBV20-1 and TRBJ2-3, with 8 bases fitting TRBD2. This CDR3 contains 16 residues. The germline CDR1 and CDR2 sequences are DFQATT and SNEGSKA (reference sequence). Losses at the gene ends were 5 bases for V and 6 bases for J; bases not matched to a gene: 16. The CDR3 here is CSAFSTSGISRDTQYF. CDR3 sequence (DNA): TGCAGTGCTTTCTCCACTAGCGGTATAAGCAGGGATACGCAGTATTTT.

J is TRBJ2-1 and V is TRBV9; either TRBD1 or TRBD2 may supply D (6 bases each). Germline V gene sequence: CDR1 SGDLS, CDR2 YYNGEE. V lost 3 bases, J lost 7 bases, and 11 bases lay in between. This CDR3 comprises 13 residues. The CDR3 is CASSGGAENEQFF. As DNA, the CDR3 is TGTGCCAGCAGCGGGGGGGCCGAGAATGAGCAGTTCTTC.

This clonotype occurred a few times. V usage is TRBV6-2 or TRBV6-3 and J usage is TRBJ2-4, with D perhaps TRBD1 or TRBD2 (5 bases each). The CDR3 consists of 16 residues. Germline-derived CDR1 and CDR2 are MNHEY and SVGEGT. V was pared by 6 bases and J by 0 bases, with 15 bases between. This chain's CDR3 is CASSPTGTKAKNIQYF. CDR3 sequence (DNA): TGTGCCAGCAGCCCCACCGGGACCAAAGCCAAAAACATTCAGTACTTC.

This clonotype was seen only a few times. This CDR3 reads CATSGTGSYEQYF. CDR3 in DNA: TGTGCCACCAGTGGGACAGGGAGCTACGAGCAGTACTTC. The V gene is TRBV24-1, the J gene TRBJ2-7; TRBD1 aligns across 8 bases. CDR3 length: 13 residues. Germline trimming cut 5 bases from V and 3 bases from J; bases unmatched to any gene: 2. CDR1 and CDR2 from the germline V gene are KGHDR and SFDVKD.

This clonotype showed up just a few times. The J gene is TRBJ2-7, the V gene TRBV5-1; 8 bases match TRBD1. The V gene end was trimmed by 4 bases and the J gene end by 2 bases; junction bases not matched to a gene: 5. Germline CDR1 reads SGHRS; CDR2 reads YFSETQ. The CDR3 covers 14 residues. The CDR3 DNA follows: TGCGCCAGCAGCACCCGGGACAGGACCTACGAGCAGTACTTC. It codes for CASSTRDRTYEQYF.

V and J are TRBV20-1 and TRBJ2-7; maybe TRBD1 (5 bases). Trimming removed 6 bases from V and 2 bases from J, with 17 bases in between. The CDR3 sequence is 14 residues long. CDR1 and CDR2 from the germline V gene are DFQATT and SNEGSKA (reference sequence). The CDR3 is CSAPVRVVTYEQYF. CDR3 DNA: TGCAGTGCCCCGGTCAGGGTCGTAACCTACGAGCAGTACTTC.

The genes are TRBV6-4 and TRBJ2-3, with 8 bases lining up with TRBD1. This CDR3 comprises 14 residues. V lost 4 bases and J lost 5; bases outside the gene matches: 5. Per germline, CDR1 MRHNA and CDR2 SNTAGT. CDR3 region: CASSAQGAGDTQYF. DNA of the CDR3: TGTGCCAGCAGTGCCCAGGGGGCAGGAGATACGCAGTATTTT.

The V and J genes are TRBV29-1 and TRBJ2-7; D is unresolved. Trimming shortened V by 6 bases and J by 5 bases, and 17 bases separated the two germline ends. The CDR3 spans 13 residues. In germline, CDR1 is SQVTM, CDR2 ANQGSEA. The CDR3 is CSVAPLTTNEQYF. CDR3 nucleotides: TGCAGCGTGGCCCCCCTTACGACGAACGAGCAGTACTTC.

V gene TRBV7-6 combines with J gene TRBJ2-7; the match to TRBD1 covers 7 bases. Losses at the gene ends were 2 bases for V and 5 bases for J; bases not matched to a gene: 12. Germline values: CDR1 SGHVS, CDR2 FNYEAQ. The CDR3 totals 16 residues. CDR3 protein: CASSLSRGRSFDEQYF. The CDR3 nucleotides read TGTGCCAGCAGCTTATCAAGGGGGCGAAGTTTCGACGAGCAGTACTTC. Drawing the rest from reference TRBV7-6 and TRBJ2-7, the complete variable domain is GAGVSQSPRYKVTKRGQDVALRCDPISGHVSLYWYRQALGQGPEFLTYFNYEAQQDKSGLPNDRFSAERPEGSISTLTIQRTEQRDSAMYRCASSLSRGRSFDEQYFGPGTRLTVT.

The chain joins TRBV20-1 to TRBJ1-5; TRBD1 aligns across 7 bases. Per germline, CDR1 DFQATT and CDR2 SNEGSKA (reference sequence). V lost 7 bases, J lost 0 bases, and 9 bases stayed unmatched. The CDR3 totals 15 residues. This CDR3 reads CSGAEGQNSNQPQHF. In DNA, the CDR3 is TGCAGTGGAGCGGAGGGACAGAATAGCAATCAGCCCCAGCATTTT.

There are a few counts of this clonotype. This chain uses TRBV24-1 with TRBJ2-1; TRBD2 agrees at 12 bases. CDR3 length: 15 residues. Germline loops: CDR1 KGHDR, CDR2 SFDVKD. V was clipped by 6 bases and J by 7 bases; unmatched bases: 6. DNA of the CDR3: TGTGCCACCAGTCTAGCGGGAGGGCCGGGGAATGAGCAGTTCTTC. Translation: CATSLAGGPGNEQFF.

The chain combines TRBV9 with TRBJ1-1; maybe TRBD1 (5 bases). Trimming pared 0 bases from V and 3 bases from J, leaving 12 bases between. Germline V gene sequence: CDR1 SGDLS, CDR2 YYNGEE. The CDR3 spans 15 residues. In DNA, the CDR3 is TGTGCCAGCAGCGTAGGATCAGGGACCTACACTGAAGCTTTCTTT. Its translation: CASSVGSGTYTEAFF.

This clonotype was detected only a few times. V gene TRBV19 combines with J gene TRBJ2-7; D is ambiguous. V was trimmed by 6 bases and J by 0 bases, leaving 18 bases between them. CDR1 and CDR2 from the germline V gene are LNHDA and SQIVND (reference sequence). This CDR3 contains 16 residues. DNA of the CDR3: TGTGCCAGTAGCCCTAAGACAATCCAGAGCTCCTACGAGCAGTACTTC. It translates to CASSPKTIQSSYEQYF.

This clonotype was counted only a few times. The chain is built from TRBV24-1 and TRBJ1-2; possibly TRBD1 for D (5 bases). The V gene lost 4 bases and the J gene lost 3 bases, with 11 bases spanning the gap. This CDR3 has 14 residues. Germline V gives CDR1 KGHDR, CDR2 SFDVKD. The CDR3 bases are TGTGCCACCAGTGACCCGACAGTACACTATGGCTACACCTTC. It specifies CATSDPTVHYGYTF.

The chain is built from TRBV12-3 or TRBV12-4 and TRBJ1-2, with TRBD1 identical over 7 bases. This CDR3 is built from 11 residues. J was trimmed by 6 bases and V by 10 bases; bases with no gene match: 5. The CDR3 nucleotides read TGTGCCACCACCAGGGGGGATGGCTACACCTTC. Translating it yields CATTRGDGYTF.

This clonotype occurred a few times. The chain employs TRBV29-1 and TRBJ1-1; a possible D gene is TRBD1 (5 bases). This CDR3 contains 14 residues. From germline, CDR1 is SQVTM and CDR2 ANQGSEA. V was shortened by 8 bases and J by 1 base, with 17 bases between the two germline ends. The CDR3 DNA is TGCAGCACCTCCAGTGGGGGGAGGAACACTGAAGCTTTCTTT. Protein: CSTSSGGRNTEAFF.

This clonotype was detected once. The chain couples TRBV3-1 to TRBJ2-2; TRBD1 is a possible D gene (6 bases). This CDR3 region has 14 residues. The V end lost 6 bases, the J end lost 2 bases, and 10 bases lay between the germline ends. CDR1 is LGHDT, CDR2 YNNKEL, per germline (reference sequence). The DNA of the CDR3 is TGTGCCAGCAGGCCACAGGGAAACACCGGGGAGCTGTTTTTT. This gives the protein CASRPQGNTGELFF.

The CDR3 DNA sequence: TGCGCCAGCAGCTTGGAGGGGGCTCAAGATACGCAGTATTTT. Translating gives CASSLEGAQDTQYF. The chain uses TRBV5-1 and TRBJ2-3, with TRBD1 matching 7 bases. CDR3 length: 14 amino acids. Germline lookup yields CDR1 SGHRS and CDR2 YFSETQ. J gave up 5 bases and V 0 bases, and 3 bases lay outside the gene matches.

The J gene is TRBJ2-1, the V gene TRBV6-5, with a tentative D call TRBD1 (6 bases). The germline CDR1 and CDR2 sequences are MNHEY and SVGAGI. The CDR3 totals 13 residues. Trimming removed 6 bases from V and 3 bases from J, with 9 bases in between. The CDR3 here is CASRTGNYNEQFF. CDR3 bases: TGTGCCAGCAGGACAGGAAACTACAATGAGCAGTTCTTC.

This clonotype occurred a few times. This chain links TRBV6-6 with TRBJ2-7; 8 bases fit TRBD1. The CDR3 sequence is 16 residues long. With V trimmed by 0 bases and J by 2 bases, 6 bases remained unmatched. The V gene's germline CDR1 is MNHNY and CDR2 SVGAGI (reference sequence). The CDR3 sequence is CASSYSSQGAPYEQYF. CDR3 DNA: TGTGCCAGCAGTTACTCATCCCAGGGGGCCCCCTACGAGCAGTACTTC.